Below, 30 T cell receptor beta chains from the same sample are listed, as sequenced in a study of CD8 T cells in Susac syndrome. Reverse transcription of about 0.45 to 1 ug RNA was performed with random hexamers. TCRdb used MiXCR to reprocess the immunoSEQ multiplex PCR reads, holding one entry per CDR3 protein. The sample consists of 74,000 or so distinct CDR3 sequences, just over 90% of them appearing once. The sequenced sample consisted of CD4+ T cells from PBMCs. These receptors were collected from a human donor with Susac syndrome.

The rearrangement links TRBV7-2 to TRBJ1-1, with a possible D match to TRBD1 (5 bases). V gave up 7 bases and J gave up 3 bases, with 12 bases separating them. CDR1 SGHTA and CDR2 FQGNSA come from the germline V gene. The CDR3 is made up of 13 amino acids. The CDR3 spells CASTGTRDTEAFF. Here the CDR3 DNA reads TGTGCCAGCACCGGGACTCGCGACACTGAAGCTTTCTTT.

J is TRBJ1-6 and V is TRBV25-1; no clear D gene. The V end lost 3 bases, the J end lost 5 bases, and 14 bases lay between the germline ends. The CDR3 has 16 residues. Germline loops: CDR1 MGHDK, CDR2 SYGVNS. The CDR3 spells CASSDRRKTNNSPLHF. DNA of the CDR3: TGTGCCAGCAGTGACCGTCGGAAGACTAATAATTCACCCCTCCACTTT.

CDR3 loop: CASSKAWTNDEQYF. The CDR3 DNA reads TGTGCCAGCAGCAAAGCGTGGACCAACGACGAGCAGTACTTC. The chain is built from TRBV21-1 and TRBJ2-7. TRBV21-1 is a pseudogene. The CDR3 runs to 14 residues.

The genes are TRBV28 and TRBJ1-2; D gene ambiguous. V was cut by 3 bases and J by 4 bases, with 12 bases left in between. The CDR3 is 14 residues long. Germline assignment: CDR1 MDHEN and CDR2 SYDVKM. This CDR3 reads CASSFTPAGYGYTF. In DNA, the CDR3 is TGTGCCAGCAGTTTCACTCCAGCGGGCTATGGCTACACCTTC.

The chain recombines TRBV7-2 with TRBJ2-6, with D possibly TRBD1 on 6 matching bases. CDR1 and CDR2 (germline): SGHTA, FQGNSA. Between the trimmed V and J ends, which lost 5 bases and 0 bases, there was a span of 14 bases. This CDR3 comprises 17 residues. The CDR3 nucleotides are TGTGCCAGCAGCGCAGCCCGACAGGCCTCTGGGGCCAACGTCCTGACTTTC. Protein product: CASSAARQASGANVLTF.

The chain has TRBV12-3 or TRBV12-4 and TRBJ1-1; possibly TRBD1 for D (6 bases). Between the trimmed V and J ends, which lost 3 bases and 0 bases, there was a span of 11 bases. The CDR3 has 15 amino acids. In nucleotides, the CDR3 is TGTGCCAGCAGTTTTAGGGGGACTTTGAACACTGAAGCTTTCTTT. It translates to CASSFRGTLNTEAFF.

In its sample, this clonotype was seen once. The V gene is TRBV29-1, the J gene TRBJ2-1; TRBD2 might be the D (6 bases). CDR3 size: 14 residues. V was cut by 5 bases and J by 4 bases, with 15 bases left in between. Germline V lookup: CDR1 SQVTM, CDR2 ANQGSEA. DNA for the CDR3: TGCAGCGTTTCTCCGGGACTTCCGTACAATGAGCAGTTCTTC. This translates into CSVSPGLPYNEQFF.

This chain connects TRBV27 to TRBJ1-1; 8 bases fit TRBD1. The V gene end was trimmed by 10 bases and the J gene end by 7 bases; junction bases not matched to a gene: 11. The CDR3 extends over 13 amino acids. CDR1 is MNHEY and CDR2 is SMNVEV in the germline V gene (reference sequence). This chain's CDR3 is CATGRQGRNEAFF. Here the CDR3 DNA reads TGTGCCACCGGCAGACAGGGGAGGAATGAAGCTTTCTTT.

The V and J genes are TRBV2 and TRBJ2-7; D is possibly TRBD1 (5 bases). Trimming left V 7 bases short and J 7 bases short, with 11 bases between. This CDR3 comprises 11 residues. CDR1 and CDR2 from the germline V gene are SNHLY and FYNNEI. The DNA of the CDR3 is TGTGCCAGCATCTATCGGACAGAGCAGTACTTC. Amino acids: CASIYRTEQYF.

This chain uses TRBV7-8 with TRBJ1-2, with D perhaps matching TRBD1 (5 bases). V was clipped by 8 bases and J by 5 bases, with 27 bases between them. The CDR3 length is 17 residues. Germline V gives CDR1 SGHVS, CDR2 FQNEAQ. CDR3 in DNA: TGTGCCAGCGGCACCCGGGGGAGGCTCCCCGCCGGGTATGGCTACACCTTC. Translated: CASGTRGRLPAGYGYTF.

V usage is TRBV2 and J usage is TRBJ2-6; 9 bases fit TRBD1. In germline, CDR1 is SNHLY, CDR2 FYNNEI. The V gene end was trimmed by 6 bases and the J gene end by 1 base; junction bases not matched to a gene: 1. The length of the CDR3 is 15 residues. The CDR3 DNA reads TGTGCCAGCAGCGGGACAGGGTCTGGGGCCAACGTCCTGACTTTC. It translates to CASSGTGSGANVLTF.

V usage is TRBV5-5 and J usage is TRBJ2-7; no clear D gene. This CDR3 comprises 14 residues. V was cut by 4 bases and J by 0 bases, with 11 bases left in between. Per germline, CDR1 SGHKS and CDR2 YYEKEE (reference sequence). The CDR3 loop reads CASSRIGTSYEQYF. CDR3 in DNA: TGTGCCAGCAGCCGGATCGGAACCTCCTACGAGCAGTACTTC.

The V and J genes are TRBV7-9 and TRBJ2-3; 8 bases map to TRBD2. The V gene's germline CDR1 is SEHNR and CDR2 FQNEAQ (reference sequence). The J segment lost 0 bases and the V segment lost 3 bases, leaving 11 bases of the junction unmatched. The CDR3 is 18 amino acids. The CDR3: CASSLLIQAGASTDTQYF. Written as DNA, the CDR3 is TGTGCCAGCAGCTTGTTGATACAAGCGGGGGCAAGCACAGATACGCAGTATTTT.

This chain links TRBV5-1 with TRBJ2-2, with a possible D match to TRBD1 (6 bases). V lost 0 bases to trimming and J lost 9 bases, with 21 bases between them. The CDR3 loop spans 17 amino acids. The germline gives CDR1 SGHRS, CDR2 YFSETQ. The CDR3 loop reads CASSLEFRRGRVRELFF. CDR3 coding DNA: TGCGCCAGCAGCTTGGAGTTTCGCAGGGGAAGGGTTCGGGAGCTGTTTTTT.

This clonotype was detected once. V and J are TRBV20-1 and TRBJ2-7; 15 nucleotides agree with TRBD2. Germline V CDR1 and CDR2: DFQATT, SNEGSKA (reference sequence). The CDR3 is made up of 18 amino acids. The J segment lost 2 bases and the V segment lost 5 bases, leaving 13 bases of the junction unmatched. The CDR3 region has the DNA TGCAGTGCTCCCTCCCCGGGACTAGCGGGGGGACTGCCCTACGAGCAGTACTTC. This translates into CSAPSPGLAGGLPYEQYF.

Regarding this clonotype: At one of its ends the junction is not consistent with the germline gene, which may arise from a read error. The chain has TRBV7-7 and TRBJ2-7; 12 bases line up with TRBD1. The CDR3 contains 15 residues. CDR1 is SSHAT and CDR2 is FNYEAQ in the germline V gene (reference sequence). DNA of the CDR3: TGTGCTAGCAGTTGGGGACAGGGGGCCACCTACGAGCAGTACTTC. Residues: CASSWGQGATYEQYF.

This chain connects TRBV6-1 to TRBJ2-1; 9 nucleotides line up with TRBD1. CDR3 length equals 14 residues. Germline V gives CDR1 MNHNS, CDR2 SASEGT. With 5 bases clipped from V and 9 bases from J, the junction kept 8 bases outside the gene matches. The CDR3 protein is CASSQLGQGGEQFF. Written as DNA, the CDR3 is TGTGCCAGCAGTCAACTGGGACAGGGTGGTGAGCAGTTCTTC.

The V call is TRBV27, the J call TRBJ2-2; D not resolved. V lost 7 bases to trimming and J lost 0 bases, with 6 bases between them. This CDR3 comprises 13 residues. The germline V gene encodes CDR1 MNHEY and CDR2 SMNVEV (reference sequence). The CDR3 DNA reads as TGTGCCAGCAAAACCCCGAACACCGGGGAGCTGTTTTTT. It encodes CASKTPNTGELFF.

Here the CDR3 DNA reads TGCGCCAGCAGCCCGGGGAGTTTTAACGTCGGGGCCAACGTCCTGACTTTC. Amino acids: CASSPGSFNVGANVLTF. This rearrangement joins TRBV5-1 to TRBJ2-6; D possibly corresponds to TRBD2 (5 bases). Trimming cost V 4 bases and J 4 bases, with 18 bases left between them. Germline CDR1 reads SGHRS; CDR2 reads YFSETQ. The CDR3 length is 17 residues.

The rearrangement links TRBV7-2 to TRBJ1-5; tentative D call: TRBD1 (6 bases). Looked up from germline, CDR1 is SGHTA and CDR2 is FQGNSA. This CDR3 has 14 amino acids. V was trimmed by 5 bases and J by 4 bases, leaving 12 bases between them. This chain's CDR3 is CASSRDRSNQPQHF. CDR3 in DNA: TGTGCCAGCAGCCGCGACAGGTCAAATCAGCCCCAGCATTTT.

J is TRBJ2-5 and V is TRBV2; tentatively, D is TRBD1 (6 bases). This CDR3 is built from 17 residues. The germline V gene has CDR1 SNHLY and CDR2 FYNNEI. Trimming took off 7 bases at V and 0 bases at J, with 21 bases between the two ends. The DNA for the CDR3 is TGTGCCAGCACGGCCCAGAGCTTACAGGGTTACCAAGAGACCCAGTACTTC. Translated: CASTAQSLQGYQETQYF.

The genes are TRBV5-1 and TRBJ2-5, with D possibly being TRBD2 (5 bases). Germline CDR1 is SGHRS and CDR2 is YFSETQ. Trimming stripped 0 bases from V and 2 bases from J, with 8 bases between. The CDR3 contains 14 residues. The DNA for the CDR3 is TGCGCCAGCAGCTTGGGGACGGGACAAGAGACCCAGTACTTC. Its translation: CASSLGTGQETQYF.

V is TRBV12-3 or TRBV12-4 and J is TRBJ2-5, with D maybe TRBD2 (5 bases). This CDR3 has 17 residues. The germline V and J ends were trimmed by 6 bases and 5 bases, with 25 bases remaining between them. CDR3 loop: CASSRGFGSYRPETQYF. The CDR3 nucleotides are TGTGCCAGCAGCCGCGGGTTCGGATCGTATCGGCCGGAGACCCAGTACTTC.

The chain carries TRBV14 and TRBJ1-5; no clear D gene. This CDR3 is 12 amino acids long. Between the trimmed V and J ends, which lost 4 bases and 10 bases, there was a span of 11 bases. Germline-derived CDR1 and CDR2 are SGHDN and FVKESK. CDR3 in DNA: TGTGCCAGCAGCCGGGTCACACTACCCCAGCATTTT. Its protein is CASSRVTLPQHF.

This sequence joins TRBV20-1 and TRBJ2-7, with 11 bases aligning to TRBD2. Germline lookup yields CDR1 DFQATT and CDR2 SNEGSKA (reference sequence). Trimming took 2 bases from V and 4 from J; bases not matched to a gene: 19. The CDR3 runs 19 residues. The CDR3 coding sequence is TGCAGTGCTAGACCTCGGACTAGCGGGTGGGGAGGAGACCCTTACGAGCAGTACTTC. The encoded protein is CSARPRTSGWGGDPYEQYF.

The V and J genes are TRBV12-3 or TRBV12-4 and TRBJ2-7, with TRBD2 matching over 7 bases. Trimming took 6 bases from V and 2 from J; bases not matched to a gene: 10. The CDR3 has 15 residues. The CDR3: CASRHTVAGTYEQYF. In DNA, the CDR3 is TGTGCCAGCAGACACACCGTAGCGGGCACCTACGAGCAGTACTTC.

CDR3 DNA: TGCAGTGCTACGCCTCCCGGGCCGTACAATGAGCAGTTCTTC. Translating gives CSATPPGPYNEQFF. The chain recombines TRBV20-1 with TRBJ2-1; D is ambiguous. With 4 bases removed from V and 4 bases from J, the gap between germline ends came to 14 bases. The CDR3 has 14 amino acids. CDR1 and CDR2 (germline): DFQATT, SNEGSKA (reference sequence).

V and J are TRBV7-3 and TRBJ2-1; D might be TRBD1 (5 bases). The CDR3 extends over 14 amino acids. Germline V gene sequence: CDR1 SGHTA, CDR2 FQGTGA. Deletions cut 4 bases from V and 8 bases from J, with 15 bases between. CDR3: CASSSDISRDEQFF. The CDR3 DNA reads as TGTGCCAGCAGCTCGGACATTAGCCGCGATGAGCAGTTCTTC.

The gene calls are TRBV5-1 and TRBJ2-3; TRBD2 matches 8 bases. V shed 4 bases and J 2 bases; nucleotides not matched to a gene: 12. Germline V gives CDR1 SGHRS, CDR2 YFSETQ. This CDR3 region has 17 residues. For the CDR3, the DNA is TGCGCCAGCAGCCCTCTTGCCGGGACTAGGAACACAGATACGCAGTATTTT. Encoded protein: CASSPLAGTRNTDTQYF.

This chain connects TRBV20-1 to TRBJ2-1; 13 nucleotides agree with TRBD2. The germline V gene has CDR1 DFQATT and CDR2 SNEGSKA (reference sequence). J lost 9 bases, V lost 2 bases, and 10 bases had no gene match. The CDR3 spans 16 residues. The CDR3 coding sequence is TGCAGTGCTAGACCCTTACTAGCGGGGGGGCTAGGTGAGCAGTTCTTC. Protein product: CSARPLLAGGLGEQFF.